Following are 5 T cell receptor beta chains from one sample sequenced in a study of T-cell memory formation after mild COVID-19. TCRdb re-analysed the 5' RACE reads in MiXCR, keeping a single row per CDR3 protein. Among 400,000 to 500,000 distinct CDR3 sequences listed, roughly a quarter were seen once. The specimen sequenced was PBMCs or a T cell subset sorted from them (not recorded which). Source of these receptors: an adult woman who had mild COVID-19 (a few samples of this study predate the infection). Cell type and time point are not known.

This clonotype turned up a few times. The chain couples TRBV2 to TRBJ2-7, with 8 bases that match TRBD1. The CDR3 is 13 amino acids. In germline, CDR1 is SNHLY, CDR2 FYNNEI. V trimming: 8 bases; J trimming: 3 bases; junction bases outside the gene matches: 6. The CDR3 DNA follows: TGTGCCAGCGGTACAGGGGGTAACTACGAGCAGTACTTC. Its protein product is CASGTGGNYEQYF.

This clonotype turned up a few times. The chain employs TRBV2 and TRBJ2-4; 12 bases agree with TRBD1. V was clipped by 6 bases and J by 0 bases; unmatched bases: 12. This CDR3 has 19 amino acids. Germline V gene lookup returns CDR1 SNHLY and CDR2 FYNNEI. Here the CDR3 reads CASRRAGTGGFLAKNIQYF. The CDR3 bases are TGTGCCAGCAGGAGAGCCGGGACAGGGGGCTTCCTAGCCAAAAACATTCAGTACTTC.

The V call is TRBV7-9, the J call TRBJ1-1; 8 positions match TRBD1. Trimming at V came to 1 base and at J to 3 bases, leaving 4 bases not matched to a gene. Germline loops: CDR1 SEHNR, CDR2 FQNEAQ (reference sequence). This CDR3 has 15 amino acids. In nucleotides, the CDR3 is TGTGCCAGCAGCTTAGACCAGGGGGCGGACACTGAAGCTTTCTTT. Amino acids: CASSLDQGADTEAFF.

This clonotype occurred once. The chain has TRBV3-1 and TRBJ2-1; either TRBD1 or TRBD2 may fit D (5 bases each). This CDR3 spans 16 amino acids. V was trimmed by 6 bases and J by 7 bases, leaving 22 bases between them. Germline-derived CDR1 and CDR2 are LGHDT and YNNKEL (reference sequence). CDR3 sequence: CASSRMVFGTGNEQFF. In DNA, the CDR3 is TGTGCCAGCAGTCGTATGGTTTTTGGGACGGGAAATGAGCAGTTCTTC.

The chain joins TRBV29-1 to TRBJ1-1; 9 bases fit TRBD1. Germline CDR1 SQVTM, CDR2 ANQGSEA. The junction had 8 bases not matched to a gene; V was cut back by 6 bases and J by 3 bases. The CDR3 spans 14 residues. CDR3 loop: CSVSGTGLDTEAFF. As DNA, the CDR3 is TGCAGCGTATCCGGGACAGGGCTGGACACTGAAGCTTTCTTT.